This T cell receptor beta chain was recovered during a study of memory CD4+ T cells and cytomegalovirus serostatus. The overall study: This sample comes from healthy Belgian adults, about 10 CMV seropositive, 24 seronegative. Study findings and constraints: CD4+ memory repertoires contained about 40% of the roughly 150 reported CMV TCRbeta sequences. Suggested: most of the CMV-linked TCR signature lies in CD4+ memory cells.

The CDR3 contains 13 residues. From germline, CDR1 is MNHEY and CDR2 SVGAGI. V shed 11 bases and J shed 0 bases, with 13 bases lying between them. Here immunoSEQ multiplex PCR was the method, and the copy in TCRdb shows in-frame clones only, minus some. The sample holds approximately 63,000 clones, 80% seen once. Single viable CD3+CD4+CD8-CD45RO+ cells were sorted as the memory CD4+ T cells. Serum IgG to CMV pp150, pp28, p38 and p52 defined serostatus. A word on this clone: Its target is unknown.

The chain employs TRBV6-5 and TRBJ2-5; D not resolved. The sample comprised memory CD4+ T cells from blood. This TCR came from an adult in good health and CMV-seronegative. Some clones in this sample may be carry-over from other donors' samples. The CDR3 nucleotides are TGTGCCGCAAACGGGCAAAACCAAGAGACCCAGTACTTC. Encoded protein: CAANGQNQETQYF.